This T cell receptor (beta chain) was identified in a study of cytomegalovirus exposure and HLA in healthy donors. Overall study findings and caveats: Per a prior analysis, the majority of TCR beta V segments were productive roughly 87% or roughly 30% of the time. Specificity for CMV antigens was confirmed in vitro for three of the CMV-associated chains. Researchers reported from a later analysis that most CMV-associated TCR beta chains appeared HLA-restricted.

Concerning this clone: Its antigen is as yet unknown.

Primers included in the PCR were 60 Vbeta and 13 Jbeta primers. Sequencing used immunoSEQ multiplex PCR; TCRdb keeps in-frame clones, though not all of them. The table lists about 110,000 clones, roughly 67% of them singletons, with roughly 8% in the top ten. Sequencing used PBMCs. The receptor's source is a man between 40 and 49 years old in good health and CMV-seronegative.

The CDR3, as DNA: TGTGCCAGCAGCGAAAGCGGGTCCACTGAAGCTTTCTTT. This translates into CASSESGSTEAFF. The gene calls are TRBV6-1 and TRBJ1-1, with D unresolved. This CDR3 has 13 residues. Germline CDR1 MNHNS, CDR2 SASEGT. V shed 6 bases and J shed 4 bases, with 12 bases lying between them.